Listed below are T cell receptor beta chains from one sample, sequenced in a study of blood T cell repertoires in COVID-19. TCRdb's table, derived via immunoSEQ multiplex PCR, lists solely in-frame clones and lacks some. The table includes about 47,000 clones, 65% to 85% detected once. Sequences were obtained from peripheral blood. The receptors were sampled from a middle-aged man with acute or convalescent COVID-19. Both conserved end residues are part of each CDR3. Each record gives: V gene, clone size, J gene, D gene, CDR3 DNA, CDR3 protein. D genes are given only for firm matches. Clone size is not always given. Where it is, it says once, few, many or a class for expanded clones.

TRBV2	-	TRBJ2-5	-	TGTGCCAGCAGTGAGTACCGGTCAGAGACCCAGTACTTC	CASSEYRSETQYF
TRBV5-1	-	TRBJ2-7	TRBD1	TGCGCCAGCAGCCCGGGACAGGCAAACTACGAGCAGTACTTC	CASSPGQANYEQYF
TRBV7-9	-	TRBJ2-2	-	TGTGCCAGCAGCTCCACGACAGATGGCGGGGAGCTGTTTTTT	CASSSTTDGGELFF
TRBV29-1	once	TRBJ1-1	-	TGCAGCGTTGCGAAGGAGATTAACACTGAAGCTTTCTTT	CSVAKEINTEAFF
TRBV11-2	-	TRBJ1-1	-	TGTGCCAGCAGCTTAGAAGGAGAGAGCACTGAAGCTTTCTTT	CASSLEGESTEAFF
TRBV19	-	TRBJ2-3	TRBD2	TGTGCCAGTAGTACCCGCGTCGGAGGGAGGGCAACAGATACGCAGTATTTT	CASSTRVGGRATDTQYF
TRBV14	-	TRBJ1-4	-	TGTGCCAGCAGCCAAGATCAGGGTGAACAATTGATGTTTTTT	CASSQDQGEQLMFF
TRBV6-5	-	TRBJ2-7	TRBD1	TGTGCCAGCAGTTACGGGACAGGGGACGAGCAGTACTTC	CASSYGTGDEQYF
TRBV18	-	TRBJ1-1	-	TGTGCCAGCTCACCACTGCCGATGGACAGCAGCGTGAACACTGAAGCTTTCTTT	CASSPLPMDSSVNTEAFF
TRBV14	-	TRBJ1-2	-	TGTGCCAGCAGCCAAGAACAGGGCCCTAACTATGGCTACACCTTC	CASSQEQGPNYGYTF
TRBV6-1	-	TRBJ2-3	-	TGTGCCAGCAGTGATCAGGGGCGGGATACGCAGTATTTT	CASSDQGRDTQYF
TRBV27	few	TRBJ2-1	TRBD2	TGTGCCAGCAGTTTTTCAAATTTCGGGAGGCTCAGCTCCTACAATGAGCAGTTCTTC	CASSFSNFGRLSSYNEQFF
TRBV14	-	TRBJ2-2	-	TGTGCCAGCAGCCAATACGCCCGGGTCGGGGAGCTGTTTTTT	CASSQYARVGELFF
TRBV7-2	once	TRBJ2-2	TRBD2	TGTGCCAGCAGCTTAGGGGACTATGTAAACACCGGGGAGCTGTTTTTT	CASSLGDYVNTGELFF
TRBV3-1/TRBV3-2	-	TRBJ2-7	TRBD2	TGTGCCAGCTCTCGGGGGGGCTCTTCCGAATGGGCCTACGAGCAGTACTTC	CASSRGGSSEWAYEQYF
TRBV5-1	-	TRBJ1-1	-	TGCGCCAGCAGCTTGGCCACGGGGGTTGGAGCTTTCTTT	CASSLATGVGAFF
TRBV18	-	TRBJ2-1	TRBD2	TGTGCCAGCTCACCACCGGGACTAGCGGGACAGAAGCAGTTCTTC	CASSPPGLAGQKQFF
TRBV28	-	TRBJ1-5	-	TGTGCCACCAGTACAACTAGCAATCAGCCCCAGCATTTT	CATSTTSNQPQHF
TRBV5-1	-	TRBJ2-1	TRBD1	TGCGCCAGCAGCTCACCAGGGGGCCCCCGCCCGGAGCAGTTCTTC	CASSSPGGPRPEQFF
TRBV20-1	-	TRBJ1-1	-	TGCAGTGCCTCAGGGGACACTGAAGCTTTCTTT	CSASGDTEAFF
TRBV20-1	-	TRBJ1-2	-	TGCAGTGTTTGGGACACTGGCTACACCTTC	CSVWDTGYTF
TRBV30	-	TRBJ1-5	-	TGTGCCTGGAGTGTGGAGAATCAGCCCCAGCATTTT	CAWSVENQPQHF
TRBV28	-	TRBJ1-1	-	TGTGCCAGCAGTTCCCCCAGTAGTACAGGCAGGGGCACTGAAGCTTTCTTT	CASSSPSSTGRGTEAFF
TRBV4-2	-	TRBJ2-3	-	TGTGCCAGCAGCCAAAATAGAGGACTTGGGGCAGATACGCAGTATTTT	CASSQNRGLGADTQYF